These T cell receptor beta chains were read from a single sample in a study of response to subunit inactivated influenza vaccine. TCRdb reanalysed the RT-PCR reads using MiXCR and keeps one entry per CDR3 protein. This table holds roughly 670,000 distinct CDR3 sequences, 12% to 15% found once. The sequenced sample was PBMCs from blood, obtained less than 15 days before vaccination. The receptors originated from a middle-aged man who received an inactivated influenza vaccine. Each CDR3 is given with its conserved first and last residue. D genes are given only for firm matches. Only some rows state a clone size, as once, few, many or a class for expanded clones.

CDR3 DNA: TGCGCCAGCAGCCAATCAGCGGGGGGGCCCCGTGCGGGGGAGCTGTTTTTT
CDR3 protein: CASSQSAGGPRAGELFF
clone size: many
V gene: TRBV4-1
J gene: TRBJ2-2
CDR3 length: 17
D gene: TRBD2

CDR3 DNA: TGTGCCAGCAGTCCCCCGCTTCCTGACAGTCCCTACGAGCAGTACTTC
CDR3 protein: CASSPPLPDSPYEQYF
clone size: -
V gene: TRBV6-1
J gene: TRBJ2-7
CDR3 length: 16
D gene: -

CDR3 DNA: TGTGCCAGCAGCGTAGTGACAGGGTCAGATACGCAGTATTTT
CDR3 protein: CASSVVTGSDTQYF
clone size: few
V gene: TRBV9
J gene: TRBJ2-3
CDR3 length: 14
D gene: TRBD1

CDR3 DNA: TGTGCCAGCAGCTTAGTTTCAGGGGGTAAAGAGACCCAGTACTTC
CDR3 protein: CASSLVSGGKETQYF
clone size: -
V gene: TRBV7-2
J gene: TRBJ2-5
CDR3 length: 15
D gene: TRBD1

CDR3 DNA: TGTGCCACCAGCAGAGATAAGAAGCGGGGACTTTATTCCTACGAGCAGTACTTC
CDR3 protein: CATSRDKKRGLYSYEQYF
clone size: many
V gene: TRBV15
J gene: TRBJ2-7
CDR3 length: 18
D gene: TRBD2

CDR3 DNA: TGTGCCAGTAGGAGGACAGGCTGGGATGAAAAACTGTTTTTT
CDR3 protein: CASRRTGWDEKLFF
clone size: once
V gene: TRBV19
J gene: TRBJ1-4
CDR3 length: 14
D gene: TRBD1

CDR3 DNA: TGCGCCAGCAGACCAGTACCCAGGGGTTTCCACTATGGCTACACCTTC
CDR3 protein: CASRPVPRGFHYGYTF
clone size: -
V gene: TRBV5-1
J gene: TRBJ1-2
CDR3 length: 16
D gene: -

CDR3 DNA: TGCGCCAGCAGCAGAATGTCTAGCGGGACTGATACGCAGTATTTT
CDR3 protein: CASSRMSSGTDTQYF
clone size: few
V gene: TRBV5-1
J gene: TRBJ2-3
CDR3 length: 15
D gene: TRBD2

CDR3 DNA: TGTGCCACCAGCCTTTCTGGTTACGAGCAGTACTTC
CDR3 protein: CATSLSGYEQYF
clone size: -
V gene: TRBV24-1
J gene: TRBJ2-7
CDR3 length: 12
D gene: -

CDR3 DNA: TGCAGTGCTAGAAGCCCCTCCGGGGGCCTCTATGGCTACACCTTC
CDR3 protein: CSARSPSGGLYGYTF
clone size: -
V gene: TRBV20-1
J gene: TRBJ1-2
CDR3 length: 15
D gene: -

CDR3 DNA: TGCAGCGTTGAAGATTCGCGGGGGTACGAGCAGTACTTC
CDR3 protein: CSVEDSRGYEQYF
clone size: many
V gene: TRBV29-1
J gene: TRBJ2-7
CDR3 length: 13
D gene: TRBD2

CDR3 DNA: TGTGCCAGCAGCTTCCCGACAGGGCCGGACACAGATACGCAGTATTTT
CDR3 protein: CASSFPTGPDTDTQYF
clone size: few
V gene: TRBV7-9
J gene: TRBJ2-3
CDR3 length: 16
D gene: TRBD1

CDR3 DNA: TGTGCTAGTGGTTTGGTTCTGGGCAGGGACCTTCACTACGAGCAGTACTTC
CDR3 protein: CASGLVLGRDLHYEQYF
clone size: -
V gene: TRBV12-5
J gene: TRBJ2-7
CDR3 length: 17
D gene: -

CDR3 DNA: TGTGCCAGTAGTATAGATTCCTCTAGCTCCTACAATGAGCAGTTCTTC
CDR3 protein: CASSIDSSSSYNEQFF
clone size: few
V gene: TRBV19
J gene: TRBJ2-1
CDR3 length: 16
D gene: -

CDR3 DNA: TGTGCCAGCAGCAGGGGCCCGGCAAACAATGAGCAGTTCTTC
CDR3 protein: CASSRGPANNEQFF
clone size: few
V gene: TRBV6-1
J gene: TRBJ2-1
CDR3 length: 14
D gene: -

CDR3 DNA: TGCAGTGCTAGCCAAAGAAGCTCTGGAAACACCATATATTTT
CDR3 protein: CSASQRSSGNTIYF
clone size: few
V gene: TRBV20-1
J gene: TRBJ1-3
CDR3 length: 14
D gene: -

CDR3 DNA: TGTGCCAGCAGCCAACGGGGGTCCGGGGCCAACGTCCTGACTTTC
CDR3 protein: CASSQRGSGANVLTF
clone size: many
V gene: TRBV12-3/TRBV12-4
J gene: TRBJ2-6
CDR3 length: 15
D gene: -

CDR3 DNA: TGTGCCAGCAGTTACTCTCTCGTGTTCGAGCAGTACTTC
CDR3 protein: CASSYSLVFEQYF
clone size: few
V gene: TRBV6-6
J gene: TRBJ2-7
CDR3 length: 13
D gene: -

CDR3 DNA: TGCGCCAGCAGCTCGCAGGGGATCACTGAAGCTTTCTTT
CDR3 protein: CASSSQGITEAFF
clone size: -
V gene: TRBV5-1
J gene: TRBJ1-1
CDR3 length: 13
D gene: -

CDR3 DNA: TGTGCCAGCAGTTACGGACAGGGAATGAACACTGAAGCTTTCTTT
CDR3 protein: CASSYGQGMNTEAFF
clone size: many
V gene: TRBV6-5
J gene: TRBJ1-1
CDR3 length: 15
D gene: TRBD1

CDR3 DNA: TGCGCCAGCAGCTCCTCATCGACAGGGACCTACGAGCAGTACTTC
CDR3 protein: CASSSSSTGTYEQYF
clone size: few
V gene: TRBV5-1
J gene: TRBJ2-7
CDR3 length: 15
D gene: TRBD1

CDR3 DNA: TGTGCCAGCAGTCCCGGGACTAGCGCGGGTGAGCAGTTCTTC
CDR3 protein: CASSPGTSAGEQFF
clone size: many
V gene: TRBV12-3/TRBV12-4
J gene: TRBJ2-1
CDR3 length: 14
D gene: TRBD2

CDR3 DNA: TGCAGTGCTAGAGATGGTAGGGGGACCTACGAGCAGTACTTC
CDR3 protein: CSARDGRGTYEQYF
clone size: few
V gene: TRBV20-1
J gene: TRBJ2-7
CDR3 length: 14
D gene: -

CDR3 DNA: TGTGCCAGCAGCTTAGAAATGCAGATAGGAGAGCAGTACTTC
CDR3 protein: CASSLEMQIGEQYF
clone size: many
V gene: TRBV7-2
J gene: TRBJ2-7
CDR3 length: 14
D gene: -

CDR3 DNA: TGTGCCAGCACCCCACAGGGACCCCCCTACGAGCAGTACTTC
CDR3 protein: CASTPQGPPYEQYF
clone size: -
V gene: TRBV3-1
J gene: TRBJ2-7
CDR3 length: 14
D gene: -

CDR3 DNA: TGTGCCAGCAGCATCAACAGGGGGCCACAAGAGACCCAGTACTTC
CDR3 protein: CASSINRGPQETQYF
clone size: -
V gene: TRBV5-5
J gene: TRBJ2-5
CDR3 length: 15
D gene: TRBD1

CDR3 DNA: TGCAGTGCTAGACCCGGAGGGGCTTCGGGCACTGAAGCTTTCTTT
CDR3 protein: CSARPGGASGTEAFF
clone size: few
V gene: TRBV20-1
J gene: TRBJ1-1
CDR3 length: 15
D gene: -

CDR3 DNA: TGCAGTGCTAGATGGGGGGAGGGCTCCTATGGCTACACCTTC
CDR3 protein: CSARWGEGSYGYTF
clone size: -
V gene: TRBV20-1
J gene: TRBJ1-2
CDR3 length: 14
D gene: -

CDR3 DNA: TGTGCCAGCAGTTCTGCGGGACACATCGCCTACAATGAGCAGTTCTTC
CDR3 protein: CASSSAGHIAYNEQFF
clone size: few
V gene: TRBV27
J gene: TRBJ2-1
CDR3 length: 16
D gene: -

CDR3 DNA: TGCGCCAGCAGCCCTGGACAGGGGACCTCTTACGAGCAGTACTTC
CDR3 protein: CASSPGQGTSYEQYF
clone size: -
V gene: TRBV4-1
J gene: TRBJ2-7
CDR3 length: 15
D gene: TRBD1

CDR3 DNA: TGTGCTAGTGGTTTGTCAGGGGCCGACAATGAGCAGTTCTTC
CDR3 protein: CASGLSGADNEQFF
clone size: -
V gene: TRBV12-5
J gene: TRBJ2-1
CDR3 length: 14
D gene: -

CDR3 DNA: TGTGCCAGCAGCTCCCGGGAGGTAATGAACACTGAAGCTTTCTTT
CDR3 protein: CASSSREVMNTEAFF
clone size: once
V gene: TRBV7-8
J gene: TRBJ1-1
CDR3 length: 15
D gene: -

CDR3 DNA: TGTGCCAGCAGTTCCCGGACTAGCGGGGGGCGAGATGAGCAGTTCTTC
CDR3 protein: CASSSRTSGGRDEQFF
clone size: few
V gene: TRBV12-3/TRBV12-4
J gene: TRBJ2-1
CDR3 length: 16
D gene: TRBD2

CDR3 DNA: TGCAGTGCTTTGGGGGGGGACTTCTCCTACGAGCAGTACTTC
CDR3 protein: CSALGGDFSYEQYF
clone size: -
V gene: TRBV20-1
J gene: TRBJ2-7
CDR3 length: 14
D gene: TRBD2

CDR3 DNA: TGCAGTGCTAGAAGTCTCTTAGAGACCCAGTACTTC
CDR3 protein: CSARSLLETQYF
clone size: few
V gene: TRBV20-1
J gene: TRBJ2-5
CDR3 length: 12
D gene: -

CDR3 DNA: TGTGCCAGCAGCCGGGGAGGGCTAGCGGGATCCGCTACGGAGACCCAGTACTTC
CDR3 protein: CASSRGGLAGSATETQYF
clone size: -
V gene: TRBV4-2
J gene: TRBJ2-5
CDR3 length: 18
D gene: TRBD2

CDR3 DNA: TGTGCCAGCAGCCAAGAAGGGACAGGGGCTCCTTCCAATCAGCCCCAGCATTTT
CDR3 protein: CASSQEGTGAPSNQPQHF
clone size: few
V gene: TRBV3-1
J gene: TRBJ1-5
CDR3 length: 18
D gene: TRBD1

CDR3 DNA: TGTGCCAGCAGCCGAGACGGATACGAAGCTTTCTTT
CDR3 protein: CASSRDGYEAFF
clone size: -
V gene: TRBV6-2/TRBV6-3
J gene: TRBJ1-1
CDR3 length: 12
D gene: -

CDR3 DNA: TGTGCCAGCAGCCAAAGCTTTTCCTCCTACGAGCAGTACTTC
CDR3 protein: CASSQSFSSYEQYF
clone size: few
V gene: TRBV14
J gene: TRBJ2-7
CDR3 length: 14
D gene: -

CDR3 DNA: TGTGCCAGCAGTTTAGTTTCGGTTAGGCATACGCAGTATTTT
CDR3 protein: CASSLVSVRHTQYF
clone size: -
V gene: TRBV12-3/TRBV12-4
J gene: TRBJ2-3
CDR3 length: 14
D gene: -

CDR3 DNA: TGTGCCACCAGCTTAACACCGGGACAGGGAAGCGGGGAGCTGTTTTTT
CDR3 protein: CATSLTPGQGSGELFF
clone size: few
V gene: TRBV15
J gene: TRBJ2-2
CDR3 length: 16
D gene: TRBD1

CDR3 DNA: TGTGCCAGCAGTTACTCGGAACTGTACACTGAAGCTTTCTTT
CDR3 protein: CASSYSELYTEAFF
clone size: many
V gene: TRBV6-2/TRBV6-3
J gene: TRBJ1-1
CDR3 length: 14
D gene: -

CDR3 DNA: TGTGCCATCACCCCGGGCAGGGGGACAGATACGCAGTATTTT
CDR3 protein: CAITPGRGTDTQYF
clone size: few
V gene: TRBV10-3
J gene: TRBJ2-3
CDR3 length: 14
D gene: TRBD1

CDR3 DNA: TGCAGTGCTAGCGCCACCGGGGAGCTGTTTTTT
CDR3 protein: CSASATGELFF
clone size: -
V gene: TRBV20-1
J gene: TRBJ2-2
CDR3 length: 11
D gene: -

CDR3 DNA: TGTGCCAGCAGTTTAGAAAGGCAGGACTATGGCTACACCTTC
CDR3 protein: CASSLERQDYGYTF
clone size: few
V gene: TRBV12-3/TRBV12-4
J gene: TRBJ1-2
CDR3 length: 14
D gene: -

CDR3 DNA: TGTGCCAGCAGTCCTCCTGGGGAGACCCAGTACTTC
CDR3 protein: CASSPPGETQYF
clone size: many
V gene: TRBV18
J gene: TRBJ2-5
CDR3 length: 12
D gene: -

CDR3 DNA: TGTGCCAGCAGTCTCACCACAGGGTTTAAAAACATTCAGTACTTC
CDR3 protein: CASSLTTGFKNIQYF
clone size: -
V gene: TRBV12-3/TRBV12-4
J gene: TRBJ2-4
CDR3 length: 15
D gene: -

CDR3 DNA: TGTGCCAGCAGCCAAGATGGGGGTACTTATGAGCAGTTCTTC
CDR3 protein: CASSQDGGTYEQFF
clone size: -
V gene: TRBV3-1
J gene: TRBJ2-1
CDR3 length: 14
D gene: -

CDR3 DNA: TGCGCCAGCAGCTTGGCGCCGACCCAGACCTACGAGCAGTACTTC
CDR3 protein: CASSLAPTQTYEQYF
clone size: many
V gene: TRBV5-1
J gene: TRBJ2-7
CDR3 length: 15
D gene: -

CDR3 DNA: TGTGCCAGCAGTACGCTAGCGGTCGCGCGCGGGGAGACCCAGTACTTC
CDR3 protein: CASSTLAVARGETQYF
clone size: few
V gene: TRBV6-2/TRBV6-3
J gene: TRBJ2-5
CDR3 length: 16
D gene: TRBD2

CDR3 DNA: TGCAGTGCTAGTAAAGGCGCGAACACTGAAGCTTTCTTT
CDR3 protein: CSASKGANTEAFF
clone size: -
V gene: TRBV20-1
J gene: TRBJ1-1
CDR3 length: 13
D gene: -

CDR3 DNA: TGCAGTGCTAGGGCCCAGGGGGTCTGGTACACCGGGGAGCTGTTTTTT
CDR3 protein: CSARAQGVWYTGELFF
clone size: -
V gene: TRBV20-1
J gene: TRBJ2-2
CDR3 length: 16
D gene: TRBD1

CDR3 DNA: TGCAGTGCCCTACAGGGCCAAGAGACCCAGTACTTC
CDR3 protein: CSALQGQETQYF
clone size: -
V gene: TRBV20-1
J gene: TRBJ2-5
CDR3 length: 12
D gene: -

CDR3 DNA: TGTGCCATCACCCGACAGGAGGGAACTGAAGCTTTCTTT
CDR3 protein: CAITRQEGTEAFF
clone size: -
V gene: TRBV10-3
J gene: TRBJ1-1
CDR3 length: 13
D gene: -

CDR3 DNA: TGTGCCAGCAGCGTAGCGGCAGTTAGCACAGATACGCAGTATTTT
CDR3 protein: CASSVAAVSTDTQYF
clone size: few
V gene: TRBV9
J gene: TRBJ2-3
CDR3 length: 15
D gene: -